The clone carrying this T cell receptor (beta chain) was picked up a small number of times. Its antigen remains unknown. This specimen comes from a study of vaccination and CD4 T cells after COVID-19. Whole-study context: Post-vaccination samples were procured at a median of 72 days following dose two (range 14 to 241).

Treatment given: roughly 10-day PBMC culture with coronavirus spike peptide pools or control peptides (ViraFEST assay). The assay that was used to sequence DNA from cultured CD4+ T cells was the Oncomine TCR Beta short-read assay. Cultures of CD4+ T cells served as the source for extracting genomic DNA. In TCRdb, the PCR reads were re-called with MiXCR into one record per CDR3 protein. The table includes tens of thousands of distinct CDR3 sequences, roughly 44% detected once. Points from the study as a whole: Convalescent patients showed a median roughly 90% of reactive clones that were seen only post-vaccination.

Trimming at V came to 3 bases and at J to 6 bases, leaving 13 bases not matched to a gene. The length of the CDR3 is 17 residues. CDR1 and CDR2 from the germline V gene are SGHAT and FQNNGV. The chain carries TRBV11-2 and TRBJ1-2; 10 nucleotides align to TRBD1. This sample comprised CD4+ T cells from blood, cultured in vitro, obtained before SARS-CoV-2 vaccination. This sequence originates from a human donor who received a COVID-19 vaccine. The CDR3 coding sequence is TGTGCCAGCAGCTTTAGACTGGGACAGGGGTGGCTTCATGGCTACACCTTC. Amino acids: CASSFRLGQGWLHGYTF.